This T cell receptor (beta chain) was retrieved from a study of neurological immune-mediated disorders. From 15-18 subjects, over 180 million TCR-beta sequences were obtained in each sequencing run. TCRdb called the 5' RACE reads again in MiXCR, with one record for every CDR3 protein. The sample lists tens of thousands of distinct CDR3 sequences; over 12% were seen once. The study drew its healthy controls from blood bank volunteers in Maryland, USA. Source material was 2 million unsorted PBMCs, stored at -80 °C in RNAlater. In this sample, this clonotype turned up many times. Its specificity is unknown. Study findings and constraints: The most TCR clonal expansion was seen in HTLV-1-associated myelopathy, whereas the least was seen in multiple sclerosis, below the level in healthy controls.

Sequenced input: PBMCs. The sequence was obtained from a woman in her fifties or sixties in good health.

The DNA of the CDR3 is TGTGCCAGCAGCTTGACCCAGGACATTACCTACAATGAGCAGTTCTTC. Translated: CASSLTQDITYNEQFF. The J gene is TRBJ2-1, the V gene TRBV5-5; possibly TRBD1 for D (5 bases). CDR3 length: 16 residues. V lost 1 base and J 2 bases, leaving 13 bases between the germline ends. The germline V gene encodes CDR1 SGHKS and CDR2 YYEKEE (reference sequence).